What follows are 16 T cell receptor beta chains derived from one specimen sequenced in a study of shared clonotypes between healthy human individuals. TCRdb's table, derived via immunoSEQ multiplex PCR, lists solely in-frame clones and lacks some. This table holds around 500,000 clones, about 85% found once. The source material was PBMCs. These receptors came from a woman between 40 and 55 years old in good health. Some clones in this sample may be carry-over from other donors' samples.

V usage is TRBV7-6 and J usage is TRBJ2-2; 9 bases are shared with TRBD2. Germline loops: CDR1 SGHVS, CDR2 FNYEAQ. The CDR3 is 15 residues long. The V segment lost 5 bases and the J segment 7 bases; nucleotides outside the gene matches: 8. The CDR3 sequence: CASSPIAGVLGELFF. CDR3 nucleotides: TGTGCCAGCAGCCCTATAGCGGGAGTTCTCGGGGAGCTGTTTTTT.

The chain joins TRBV20-1 to TRBJ1-2; D is ambiguous. Deletions cut 0 bases from V and 5 bases from J, with 4 bases between. This CDR3 has 11 amino acids. Germline values: CDR1 DFQATT, CDR2 SNEGSKA (reference sequence). CDR3 loop: CSAREHYGYTF. The CDR3 DNA follows: TGCAGTGCTAGAGAGCATTATGGCTACACCTTC.

The gene calls are TRBV5-6 and TRBJ1-4; D is undetermined. The CDR3 is made up of 17 amino acids. Germline CDR1 is SGHDT and CDR2 is YYEEEE. V was cut by 0 bases and J by 6 bases, with 18 bases left in between. The CDR3 DNA reads TGTGCCAGCAGCTTGGGGCAGGCGTACTCGGTGTATGAAAAACTGTTTTTT. Translated: CASSLGQAYSVYEKLFF.

This CDR3 reads CAWSYGGGPAWYTF. Here the CDR3 DNA reads TGTGCCTGGAGTTACGGGGGCGGACCCGCGTGGTACACCTTC. The chain couples TRBV30 to TRBJ1-2, with D perhaps matching TRBD1 (6 bases). The germline V and J ends were trimmed by 2 bases and 11 bases, with 21 bases remaining between them. This CDR3 comprises 14 residues. CDR1 and CDR2 (germline): GTSNPN, SVGIG (reference sequence).

This chain links TRBV4-3 with TRBJ1-2; possibly TRBD1 for D (5 bases). The CDR3 is made up of 14 amino acids. V was shortened by 1 base and J by 1 base, with 7 bases between the two germline ends. Per the germline V gene, CDR1 is LGHNA and CDR2 is YSLEER. The CDR3 is CASSQAGGNYGYTF. The CDR3 nucleotides are TGCGCCAGCAGCCAAGCGGGGGGTAACTATGGCTACACCTTC.

This clone has a single count. The chain links TRBV6-4 to TRBJ1-2; D might be TRBD1 (5 bases). The V gene's germline CDR1 is MRHNA and CDR2 SNTAGT. The length of the CDR3 is 15 residues. V was pared by 2 bases and J by 4 bases, with 14 bases between. CDR3 sequence: CASSDGAGSIYGYTF. The CDR3 nucleotides read TGTGCCAGCAGTGACGGTGCAGGGAGCATCTATGGCTACACCTTC.

V and J are TRBV28 and TRBJ2-1; 8 bases are shared with TRBD2. With 7 bases clipped from V and 2 bases from J, the junction kept 1 base outside the gene matches. Germline CDR1 is MDHEN and CDR2 is SYDVKM. CDR3 length equals 13 residues. CDR3 sequence (DNA): TGTGCCAGCATGCGGGAGGCCTACAATGAGCAGTTCTTC. It translates to CASMREAYNEQFF. The full variable domain, rest sourced from reference TRBV28 and TRBJ2-1, is DVKVTQSSRYLVKRTGEKVFLECVQDMDHENMFWYRQDPGLGLRLIYFSYDVKMKEKGDIPEGYSVSREKKERFSLILESASTNQTSMYLCASMREAYNEQFFGPGTRLTVL.

The chain recombines TRBV6-5 with TRBJ1-2; TRBD1 agrees at 8 bases. The CDR3 loop spans 13 amino acids. V gave up 6 bases and J gave up 8 bases; unmatched junction bases: 8. Germline V gives CDR1 MNHEY, CDR2 SVGAGI. CDR3 loop: CASRRDRLQGYTF. The CDR3 nucleotides read TGTGCCAGCAGACGGGACAGGCTGCAGGGCTACACCTTC.

V and J are TRBV7-2 and TRBJ2-2, with a tentative D call TRBD2 (5 bases). The CDR3 is 18 residues long. The V end was cut by 5 bases, the J end by 3 bases, with 22 bases between. The V gene's germline CDR1 is SGHTA and CDR2 FQGNSA. CDR3 amino acids: CASSPQRFGGSDTGELFF. In DNA form, the CDR3 reads TGTGCCAGCAGCCCCCAGAGATTCGGCGGGTCCGACACCGGGGAGCTGTTTTTT.

The chain recombines TRBV15 with TRBJ1-2; 7 bases agree with TRBD1. Per germline, CDR1 LNHNV and CDR2 YYDKDF (reference sequence). Trimming removed 0 bases from V and 8 bases from J; junction bases left unmatched: 6. This CDR3 is 14 amino acids long. CDR3 nucleotides: TGTGCCACCAGCAGAGACACGACAGGGAACGGCTACACCTTC. Translating it yields CATSRDTTGNGYTF.

This chain uses TRBV6-1 with TRBJ2-7, with D uncertain. This CDR3 region has 15 residues. Germline assignment: CDR1 MNHNS and CDR2 SASEGT. Trimming took off 3 bases at V and 1 base at J, with 13 bases between the two ends. CDR3 in amino acids: CASSDGLGLSYEQYF. CDR3 DNA: TGTGCCAGCAGTGACGGTCTCGGGCTTTCCTACGAGCAGTACTTC.

J is TRBJ2-7 and V is TRBV19, with 7 nucleotides matching TRBD1. V gave up 7 bases and J gave up 0 bases; unmatched junction bases: 3. The CDR3 is 13 residues long. The V gene's germline CDR1 is LNHDA and CDR2 SQIVND (reference sequence). The CDR3 region is CASIRQGSYEQYF. The DNA for the CDR3 is TGTGCCAGTATCCGACAGGGCTCCTACGAGCAGTACTTC.

The J gene is TRBJ2-1, the V gene TRBV11-2; 11 bases map to TRBD2. The CDR3 extends over 15 amino acids. V gave up 3 bases and J gave up 4 bases; unmatched junction bases: 2. Germline loops: CDR1 SGHAT, CDR2 FQNNGV. CDR3 residues: CASSFTSGRYNEQFF. The CDR3 DNA reads TGTGCCAGCAGCTTTACTAGCGGGAGATACAATGAGCAGTTCTTC.

The V and J genes are TRBV28 and TRBJ2-7; D is possibly TRBD2 (6 bases). The CDR3 extends over 15 amino acids. Trimming stripped 3 bases from V and 0 bases from J, with 12 bases between. CDR1 is MDHEN and CDR2 is SYDVKM in the germline V gene. CDR3 DNA sequence: TGTGCCAGCAGTTTGGCTAGCGATTACTCCTACGAGCAGTACTTC. This codes for CASSLASDYSYEQYF.

This clone turned up a few times. At one end, the junction sequence differs from germline, possibly due to a read error. J is TRBJ1-4 and V is TRBV30; D gene ambiguous. Germline values: CDR1 GTSNPN, CDR2 SVGIG (reference sequence). The CDR3 covers 12 residues. In nucleotides, the CDR3 is TGTGCCTGGAGTCACCCGACGGAAACACTGTTTTTT. Translated: CAWSHPTETLFF.

J is TRBJ2-2 and V is TRBV6-5; D is possibly TRBD1 or TRBD2 (5 bases each). The germline V gene has CDR1 MNHEY and CDR2 SVGAGI. The CDR3 sequence is 16 residues long. Trimming stripped 0 bases from V and 4 bases from J, with 12 bases between. CDR3 in DNA: TGTGCCAGCAGTTACTCTAGGGACCCAACCACCGGGGAGCTGTTTTTT. Its protein is CASSYSRDPTTGELFF.